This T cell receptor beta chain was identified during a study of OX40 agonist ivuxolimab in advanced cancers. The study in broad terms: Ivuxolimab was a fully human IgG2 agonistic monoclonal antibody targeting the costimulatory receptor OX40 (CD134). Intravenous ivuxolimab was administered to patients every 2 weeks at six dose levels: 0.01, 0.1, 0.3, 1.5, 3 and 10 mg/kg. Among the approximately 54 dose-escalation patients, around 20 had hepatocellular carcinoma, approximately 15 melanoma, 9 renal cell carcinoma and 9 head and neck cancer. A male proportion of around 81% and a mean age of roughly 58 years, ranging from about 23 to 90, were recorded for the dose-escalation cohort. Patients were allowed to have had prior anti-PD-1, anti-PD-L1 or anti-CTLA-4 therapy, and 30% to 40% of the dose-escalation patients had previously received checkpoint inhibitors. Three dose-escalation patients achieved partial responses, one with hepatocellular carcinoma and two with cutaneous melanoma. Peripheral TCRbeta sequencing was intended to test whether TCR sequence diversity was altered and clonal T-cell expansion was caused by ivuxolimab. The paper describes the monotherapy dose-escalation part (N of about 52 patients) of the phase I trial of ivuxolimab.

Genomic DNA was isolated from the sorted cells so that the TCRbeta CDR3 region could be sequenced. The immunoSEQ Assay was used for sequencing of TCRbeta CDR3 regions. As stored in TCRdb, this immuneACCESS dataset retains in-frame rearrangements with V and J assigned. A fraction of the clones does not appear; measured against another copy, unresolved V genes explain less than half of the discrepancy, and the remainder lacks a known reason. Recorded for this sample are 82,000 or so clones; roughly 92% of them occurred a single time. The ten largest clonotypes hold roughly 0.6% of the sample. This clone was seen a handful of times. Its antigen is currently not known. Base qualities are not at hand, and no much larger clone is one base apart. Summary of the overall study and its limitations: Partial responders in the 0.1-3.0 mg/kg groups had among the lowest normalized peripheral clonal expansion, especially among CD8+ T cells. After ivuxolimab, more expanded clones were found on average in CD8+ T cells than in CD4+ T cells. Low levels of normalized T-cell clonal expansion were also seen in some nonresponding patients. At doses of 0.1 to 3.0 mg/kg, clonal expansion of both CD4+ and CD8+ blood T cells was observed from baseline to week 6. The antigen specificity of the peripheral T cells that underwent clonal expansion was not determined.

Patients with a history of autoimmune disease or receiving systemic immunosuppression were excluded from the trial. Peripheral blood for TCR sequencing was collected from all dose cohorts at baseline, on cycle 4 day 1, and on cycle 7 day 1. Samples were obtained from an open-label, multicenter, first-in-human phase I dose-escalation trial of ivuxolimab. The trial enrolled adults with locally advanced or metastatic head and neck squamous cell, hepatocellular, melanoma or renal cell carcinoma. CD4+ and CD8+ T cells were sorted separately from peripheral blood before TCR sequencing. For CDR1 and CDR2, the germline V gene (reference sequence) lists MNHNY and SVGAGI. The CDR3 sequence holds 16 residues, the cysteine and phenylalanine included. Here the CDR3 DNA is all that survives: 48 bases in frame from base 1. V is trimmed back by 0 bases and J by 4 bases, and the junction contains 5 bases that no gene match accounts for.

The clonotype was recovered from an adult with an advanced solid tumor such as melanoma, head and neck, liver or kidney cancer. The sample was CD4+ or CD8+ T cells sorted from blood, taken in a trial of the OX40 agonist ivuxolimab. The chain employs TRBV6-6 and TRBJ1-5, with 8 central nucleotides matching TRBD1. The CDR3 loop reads CASSYSSDRGNQPQHF. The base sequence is TGTGCCAGCAGTTACTCCTCAGACAGGGGAAATCAGCCCCAGCATTTT.